The 5 T cell receptor beta chains below all came from one sample that was sequenced in a study of tissue T cells after allogeneic stem cell transplantation (dated by TCRdb to about 2022). The sample's time point label is to be understood as: mouse harvest day 7 after allogeneic transplant. Mouse grafts combined 10^7 T-cell-depleted bone marrow cells with 10^6 splenic CD5+ T cells, given via tail vein injection. Receptors were amplified or captured by the immunoSEQ multiplex PCR assay. This is the immuneACCESS table as TCRdb keeps it, with only in-frame sequences that have V and J called. A part of the clones is gone; compared with another copy, unresolved V genes explain less than half, and the rest is unexplained. A total of several thousand clones appear in this sample, roughly 45% of them only once. The ten biggest clones cover 7.4% of the sample. The sample consisted of gut tissue. Receptors were obtained from a female BALB/c mouse given C57BL/6 T cells with graft-versus-host disease after an allogeneic hematopoietic cell transplant.

This clone was observed a few times. Mouse names are used for the genes. The sequenced fragment ends 1 residue before the CDR3 boundary, so the rest is inferred from the germline J gene. V is TRBV20 and J is TRBJ1-2; D is undetermined. This CDR3 has 13 amino acids. Trimming shortened V by 0 bases and J by 0 bases, and 5 bases separated the two germline ends. Germline V gives CDR1 GFQATS, CDR2 STVNSAI. CDR3 amino acids: CGARDSANSDYTF. The DNA read from the CDR3 is TGTGGTGCTAGGGATTCAGCAAACTCCGACTACACC.

Turning to this clone: Genes and germline are mouse. The DNA ends 1 residue before the CDR3 does, and the rest of the CDR3 is filled in from the germline J gene. The chain uses TRBV24 and TRBJ2-7; the match to TRBD2 covers 8 bases. Looked up from germline, CDR1 is KGHTA and CDR2 is FRNEEI. The CDR3 loop spans 14 amino acids. V shed 2 bases and J 3 bases; nucleotides not matched to a gene: 3. This CDR3 reads CASSLSGGGYEQYF. CDR3 DNA (partial): TGTGCCAGCAGTCTGAGTGGGGGGGGCTATGAACAGTAC.

Judged by abundance, this clone is large (0.1 to 1%). The genes are named according to mouse. The CDR3 goes on 1 residue after the read ends, and that part is filled in from the germline J gene. The V call is TRBV15, the J call TRBJ1-2; no clear D. The V end was cut by 2 bases, the J end by 0 bases, with 4 bases between. This CDR3 contains 13 residues. The germline gives CDR1 SGHND, CDR2 FRSKSL. The CDR3 reads CASSLSANSDYTF. The CDR3 DNA, read in part, is TGTGCCAGCAGTTTAAGTGCAAACTCCGACTACACC. Filled out from reference TRBV15 and TRBJ1-2, the complete variable domain reads DAGVTQTPRHEVAEKGQTIILKCEPVSGHNDLFWYRQTKIQGLELLSYFRSKSLMEDGGAFKDRFKAEMLNSSFSTLKIQPTEPKDSAVYLCASSLSANSDYTFGSGTRLLVI.

Notes on this clone: Any gene name here is a mouse gene name. The CDR3 DNA, read in part, is TGTGCCAGCAGTCTGACCGGGGCAGAAACGCTGTAT. It is translated as CASSLTGAETLY. The full CDR3 is CASSLTGAETLYF. The chain is built from TRBV26 and TRBJ2-3; D unresolved. Read sequence stops 1 residue before the CDR3 end, and the germline J gene provides the missing end. With 2 bases removed from V and 3 bases from J, the gap between germline ends came to 6 bases. The CDR3 contains 13 residues. The germline CDR1 and CDR2 sequences are KGHPV and FQNQEV (reference sequence). Full variable domain (outside the CDR3, taken from reference TRBV26 and TRBJ2-3): NSKVIQTPRYLVKGQGQKAKMRCIPEKGHPVVFWYQQNKNNEFKFLINFQNQEVLQQIDMTEKRFSAECPSNSPCSLEIQSSEAGDSALYLCASSLTGAETLYFGSGTRLTVL.

Worth noting for this clone: Mouse names are used for the genes. Coverage ceases 1 residue before the CDR3 finishes, and the germline J gene fills in the end. This chain uses TRBV12-1 with TRBJ2-7, with D perhaps matching TRBD2 (6 bases). Trimming removed 0 bases from V and 0 bases from J, with 14 bases in between. Germline CDR1 is SGHSN and CDR2 is HYEKVE. The CDR3 contains 16 residues. CDR3 sequence reads: CASSLEYWASSYEQYF. The covered CDR3 bases are TGTGCCAGCTCTCTCGAATACTGGGCGAGCTCCTATGAACAGTAC.